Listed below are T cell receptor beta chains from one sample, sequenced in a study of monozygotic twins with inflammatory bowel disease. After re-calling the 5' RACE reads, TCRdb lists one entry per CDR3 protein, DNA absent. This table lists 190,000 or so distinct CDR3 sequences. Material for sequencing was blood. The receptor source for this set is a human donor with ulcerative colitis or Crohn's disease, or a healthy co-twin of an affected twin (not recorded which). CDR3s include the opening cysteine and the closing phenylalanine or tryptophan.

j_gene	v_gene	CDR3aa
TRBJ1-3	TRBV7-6	CASSLIRTARTRNTIYF
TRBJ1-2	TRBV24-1	CATSDPGHSYGYTF
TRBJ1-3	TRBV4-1	CASSQGDGSSGITIYF
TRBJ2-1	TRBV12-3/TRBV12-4	CASGASAEQFF
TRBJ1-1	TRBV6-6	CASSPLWDNTEAFF
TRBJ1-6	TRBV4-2	CASSQEGGPLHF
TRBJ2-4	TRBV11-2	CASSSAQAGLAGGPKNIQYF
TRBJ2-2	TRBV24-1	CATSDFGRGQSGELFF
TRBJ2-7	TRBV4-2	CASSQDHKGIGRNEQYF
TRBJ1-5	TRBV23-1	CASSTGQGGDQPQHF
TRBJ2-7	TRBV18	CASSPRRSYEQYF
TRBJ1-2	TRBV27	CASSLTGSAAGYTF
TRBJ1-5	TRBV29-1	CSVDLHKGSWGNQPQHF
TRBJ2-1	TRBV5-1	CASSSTGESTYNEQFF
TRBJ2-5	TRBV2	CASSETGRSGETQYF
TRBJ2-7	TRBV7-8	CASSLGGGLGYEQYF
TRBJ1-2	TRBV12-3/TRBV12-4	CASSLAGVNYGYTF
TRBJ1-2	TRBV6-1	CASRASGGNYGYTF
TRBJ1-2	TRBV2	CASRTVSTNYGYTF
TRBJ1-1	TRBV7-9	CASTQAGVTEAFF
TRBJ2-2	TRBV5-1	CASSTDRGGTGELFF
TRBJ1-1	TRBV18	CASSPPEKRGTEAFF